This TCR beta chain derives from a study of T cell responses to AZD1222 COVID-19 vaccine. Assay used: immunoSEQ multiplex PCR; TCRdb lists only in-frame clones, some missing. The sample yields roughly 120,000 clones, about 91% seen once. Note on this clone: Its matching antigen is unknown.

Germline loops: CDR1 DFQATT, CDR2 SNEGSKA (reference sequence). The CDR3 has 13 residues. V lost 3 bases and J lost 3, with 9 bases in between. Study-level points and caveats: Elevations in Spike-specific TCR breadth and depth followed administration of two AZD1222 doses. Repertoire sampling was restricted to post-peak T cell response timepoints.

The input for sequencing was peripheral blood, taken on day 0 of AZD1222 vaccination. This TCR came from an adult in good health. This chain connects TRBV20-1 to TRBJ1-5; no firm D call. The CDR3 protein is CSASGEINQPQHF. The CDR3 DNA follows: TGCAGTGCTAGTGGAGAAATCAATCAGCCCCAGCATTTT.